The entry that follows covers one TCR beta chain sequence. The antigen remains unidentified. The data are from a study of cytomegalovirus exposure and HLA in healthy donors. Germline V lookup: CDR1 MRHNA, CDR2 SNTAGT. CDR3 size: 18 residues. Germline trimming cut 7 bases from V and 4 bases from J; bases unmatched to any gene: 21. Study conclusions and caveats: A later look showed TCR association rates differing by HLA locus, highest for DRB1 and lowest for HLA-C.

PCR was performed using 60 Vbeta and 13 Jbeta primers. Here immunoSEQ multiplex PCR was the method, and the copy in TCRdb shows in-frame clones only, minus some. The sample shows about 250,000 clones, around nine tenths of them seen only once. The sample comprised PBMCs. The chain recombines TRBV6-4 with TRBJ1-2, with 7 positions matching TRBD1. The source of this sequence is a girl aged 2 to 9 in good health and CMV-seronegative. Here the CDR3 DNA reads TGTGCCAGCATGAAAGGGATTGAAGAGGGGGCGCCGGGCTATGGCTACACCTTC. Residues: CASMKGIEEGAPGYGYTF.